What follows are 21 T cell receptor beta chains derived from one specimen sequenced in a study of blood T cell repertoires in COVID-19. Here immunoSEQ multiplex PCR was the method, and the copy in TCRdb shows in-frame clones only, minus some. This sample has around 94,000 clones, with around 84% found just once. The specimen sequenced was peripheral blood. These receptors were taken from a human donor in a cohort sampled during active COVID-19.

The J gene is TRBJ2-5, the V gene TRBV7-2, with D maybe TRBD2 (6 bases). Per germline, CDR1 SGHTA and CDR2 FQGNSA. This CDR3 is built from 14 residues. The ends were cut back, 3 bases at V and 6 bases at J, with 14 bases in the middle. CDR3 residues: CASSFPGDVKTQYF. The CDR3 region has the DNA TGTGCCAGCAGCTTCCCGGGGGACGTGAAGACCCAGTACTTC.

This clone has just one count. This sequence joins TRBV11-2 and TRBJ2-1; 8 nucleotides match TRBD2. The CDR3 runs 16 residues. The germline V gene has CDR1 SGHAT and CDR2 FQNNGV. V trimming: 5 bases; J trimming: 1 base; junction bases outside the gene matches: 7. CDR3 in amino acids: CASSDSRGGSYNEQFF. DNA of the CDR3: TGTGCCAGCAGCGACTCTCGGGGGGGGTCCTACAATGAGCAGTTCTTC.

This chain connects TRBV7-2 to TRBJ1-3; D gene ambiguous. Trimming took 5 bases from V and 8 from J, leaving 16 bases between them. The CDR3 runs 14 residues. CDR1 and CDR2 from the germline V gene are SGHTA and FQGNSA. DNA of the CDR3: TGTGCCAGCAGCCCTCGGTTGGCTCGGGACACCATATATTTT. This encodes CASSPRLARDTIYF.

V is TRBV6-2 or TRBV6-3 and J is TRBJ2-1, with a possible D match to TRBD2 (5 bases). Germline V gene lookup returns CDR1 MNHEY and CDR2 SVGEGT. The CDR3 runs 14 residues. The ends were cut back, 2 bases at V and 5 bases at J, with 10 bases in the middle. The CDR3 nucleotides read TGTGCCAGCAGTTACCAAGACGGGGACAATGAGCAGTTCTTC. It is translated as CASSYQDGDNEQFF.

The gene calls are TRBV2 and TRBJ1-2; 11 bases are a match to TRBD1. CDR1 is SNHLY and CDR2 is FYNNEI in the germline V gene. V lost 1 base, J lost 7 bases, and 5 bases stayed unmatched. This CDR3 is 15 amino acids long. The CDR3 loop is CASSEEQGQGGGYTF. Here the CDR3 DNA reads TGTGCCAGCAGTGAAGAACAGGGACAGGGGGGTGGCTACACCTTC.

This clone showed up just a few times. The chain carries TRBV12-5 and TRBJ1-1; D is possibly TRBD1 (5 bases). Trimming shortened V by 3 bases and J by 1 base, and 18 bases separated the two germline ends. The CDR3 spans 17 residues. The germline gives CDR1 LGHNT, CDR2 FRNRAP. The CDR3 DNA sequence: TGTGCTAGTGGTTTTCGCAGGGTTGGGCGATCGAACACTGAAGCTTTCTTT. It encodes CASGFRRVGRSNTEAFF.

This chain uses TRBV9 with TRBJ2-5; 8 bases are shared with TRBD2. Germline V gene data show CDR1 as SGDLS and CDR2 as YYNGEE. The J segment lost 0 bases and the V segment lost 0 bases, leaving 10 bases of the junction unmatched. This CDR3 contains 18 residues. Written as DNA, the CDR3 is TGTGCCAGCAGCGTAGGGGTGGGCGTAGCGGGGTACCAAGAGACCCAGTACTTC. This encodes CASSVGVGVAGYQETQYF. The full variable domain, completed using reference TRBV9 and TRBJ2-5, is DSGVTQTPKHLITATGQRVTLRCSPRSGDLSVYWYQQSLDQGLQFLIQYYNGEERAKGNILERFSAQQFPDLHSELNLSSLELGDSALYFCASSVGVGVAGYQETQYFGPGTRLLVL.

This clone was seen a few times. The V and J genes are TRBV19 and TRBJ1-5, with D possibly TRBD1 on 6 matching bases. The CDR3 loop spans 15 amino acids. Germline CDR1 reads LNHDA; CDR2 reads SQIVND (reference sequence). Between the trimmed V and J ends, which lost 4 bases and 0 bases, there was a span of 10 bases. The CDR3 protein is CASSRGQNSNQPQHF. In DNA form, the CDR3 reads TGTGCCAGTAGTAGAGGACAGAATAGCAATCAGCCCCAGCATTTT.

The V and J genes are TRBV2 and TRBJ1-1, with unresolved D. Germline V CDR1 and CDR2: SNHLY, FYNNEI. This CDR3 is built from 13 residues. V was trimmed by 11 bases and J by 0 bases, leaving 13 bases between them. The CDR3 sequence: CASRLELNTEAFF. The CDR3, as DNA: TGTGCCTCGAGGTTGGAATTGAACACTGAAGCTTTCTTT. The full variable domain, completed using reference TRBV2 and TRBJ1-1, is EPEVTQTPSHQVTQMGQEVILRCVPISNHLYFYWYRQILGQKVEFLVSFYNNEISEKSEIFDDQFSVERPDGSNFTLKIRSTKLEDSAMYFCASRLELNTEAFFGQGTRLTVV.

This chain links TRBV3-1 (or the pseudogene TRBV3-2) with TRBJ1-1; TRBD1 aligns across 7 bases. This CDR3 contains 17 residues. V lost 3 bases to trimming and J lost 2 bases; unmatched junction nucleotides: 12. Germline values: CDR1 LGHDT, CDR2 YNNKEL (reference sequence). CDR3 nucleotide sequence: TGTGCCAGCAGCCAGGCCGGGACAGCCTCAACAAACACTGAAGCTTTCTTT. This gives the protein CASSQAGTASTNTEAFF.

This clone was seen once. The chain carries TRBV2 and TRBJ2-7, with 7 positions matching TRBD2. Looked up from germline, CDR1 is SNHLY and CDR2 is FYNNEI. CDR3 size: 15 residues. V lost 2 bases and J lost 3; bases outside the gene matches: 7. Here the CDR3 DNA reads TGTGCCAGCAGTGAACTGGGGGGGTCGGACTACGAGCAGTACTTC. Translation: CASSELGGSDYEQYF.

The chain couples TRBV18 to TRBJ2-1; 9 bases agree with TRBD1. The CDR3 length is 16 residues. J gave up 9 bases and V 4 bases, and 13 bases lay outside the gene matches. CDR1 is KGHSH, CDR2 LQKENI, per germline. CDR3 protein: CASSRVTGGRESEQFF. The CDR3 DNA follows: TGTGCCAGCTCACGGGTTACAGGGGGCCGTGAGAGTGAGCAGTTCTTC. The whole variable domain, filled in from reference TRBV18 and TRBJ2-1, reads NAGVMQNPRHLVRRRGQEARLRCSPMKGHSHVYWYRQLPEEGLKFMVYLQKENIIDESGMPKERFSAEFPKEGPSILRIQQVVRGDSAAYFCASSRVTGGRESEQFFGPGTRLTVL.

The count of this clone is one. The chain combines TRBV29-1 with TRBJ2-1, with 8 bases matching TRBD2. V trimming: 5 bases; J trimming: 5 bases; junction bases outside the gene matches: 11. CDR3 size: 15 residues. Germline V gives CDR1 SQVTM, CDR2 ANQGSEA. The CDR3 loop is CSVRQGTRDNNEQFF. In nucleotides, the CDR3 is TGCAGCGTTCGACAAGGGACTAGAGATAACAATGAGCAGTTCTTC.

The V gene is TRBV6-2 or TRBV6-3, the J gene TRBJ2-7; a weak D match, TRBD2 (6 bases). V lost 5 bases and J lost 2, with 13 bases in between. Looked up from germline, CDR1 is MNHEY and CDR2 is SVGEGT. The CDR3 runs 14 residues. CDR3 in amino acids: CASSPGGSPYEQYF. The DNA of the CDR3 is TGTGCCAGCAGTCCCGGGGGTTCCCCCTACGAGCAGTACTTC.

V gene TRBV5-8 combines with J gene TRBJ1-4, with 7 bases fitting TRBD1. The V gene's germline CDR1 is SGHTS and CDR2 YDEGEE. V lost 0 bases to trimming and J lost 8 bases; unmatched junction nucleotides: 7. The CDR3 is 15 residues long. The CDR3, as DNA: TGTGCCAGCAGCTTGGGGGACAGTCTTAGGGAAAAACTGTTTTTT. Protein product: CASSLGDSLREKLFF.

This clone was counted a single time. V gene TRBV4-3 combines with J gene TRBJ2-4, with 9 bases aligning to TRBD2. V dropped 0 bases and J dropped 3; count of bases not matched to a gene: 6. The CDR3 consists of 17 residues. CDR1 is LGHNA, CDR2 YSLEER, per germline. The CDR3 reads CASSQDQRGAYKNIQYF. Written as DNA, the CDR3 is TGCGCCAGCAGCCAAGACCAGCGGGGGGCCTACAAAAACATTCAGTACTTC.

The J gene is TRBJ2-3, the V gene TRBV7-6, with D possibly being TRBD1 (5 bases). V gave up 1 base and J gave up 6 bases, with 14 bases separating them. This CDR3 spans 15 amino acids. CDR1 and CDR2 (germline): SGHVS, FNYEAQ. In DNA, the CDR3 is TGTGCCAGCAGCTTAGAAGGGGCCCTCGGGGATACGCAGTATTTT. Amino acids: CASSLEGALGDTQYF. Full variable domain (remainder filled in from reference TRBV7-6 and TRBJ2-3): GAGVSQSPRYKVTKRGQDVALRCDPISGHVSLYWYRQALGQGPEFLTYFNYEAQQDKSGLPNDRFSAERPEGSISTLTIQRTEQRDSAMYRCASSLEGALGDTQYFGPGTRLTVL.

CDR3 bases: TGCGCCAGCAGCCGGCTAGCGGGGAGCGACACCGGGGAGCTGTTTTTT. Amino acid sequence: CASSRLAGSDTGELFF. V is TRBV5-1 and J is TRBJ2-2, with 9 bases fitting TRBD2. Germline V gene sequence: CDR1 SGHRS, CDR2 YFSETQ. This CDR3 comprises 16 residues. The J segment lost 3 bases and the V segment lost 4 bases, leaving 7 bases of the junction unmatched.

The count of this clone is one. This chain uses TRBV5-4 with TRBJ2-3; D perhaps matches TRBD2 (6 bases). Germline CDR1 reads SGHNT; CDR2 reads YYREEE (reference sequence). The CDR3 spans 13 residues. The V end lost 5 bases, the J end lost 0 bases, and 7 bases lay between the germline ends. Here the CDR3 reads CASRAGSTDTQYF. CDR3 bases: TGTGCCAGCAGGGCGGGAAGCACAGATACGCAGTATTTT.

V usage is TRBV5-6 and J usage is TRBJ1-3; D possibly corresponds to TRBD1 (5 bases). Germline CDR1 is SGHDT and CDR2 is YYEEEE. CDR3 length equals 18 residues. The V gene lost 6 bases and the J gene lost 0 bases, with 22 bases spanning the gap. CDR3 bases: TGTGCCAGCAACTTAATGCTCAATGCCGGGGGCTCTGGAAACACCATATATTTT. It is translated as CASNLMLNAGGSGNTIYF.

This rearrangement joins TRBV25-1 to TRBJ1-1; D possibly corresponds to TRBD1 (6 bases). Germline CDR1 MGHDK, CDR2 SYGVNS. The CDR3 is 15 amino acids. V lost 2 bases, J lost 1 base, and 11 bases lay in between. The CDR3 DNA reads as TGTGCCAGCAGTGAAAACAGGGTAGGGAACACTGAAGCTTTCTTT. Amino acid sequence: CASSENRVGNTEAFF.